This T cell receptor beta chain is drawn from a study of T-cell reconstitution after alpha-beta-depleted transplantation in children. This clonotype occurred a few times. The antigen remains unidentified. Overall study results and limits: Fresh T-cell production supplied most of the T-cell counts and diversity seen one year after transplant.

The germline CDR1 and CDR2 sequences are MNHEY and SVGAGI. The J segment lost 7 bases and the V segment lost 7 bases, leaving 7 bases of the junction unmatched. The CDR3 is 14 residues long. The TCRbeta library incorporated unique molecular identifiers. One entry per CDR3 protein, called by TCRdb with MiXCR from the PCR reads. The sample lists around 80,000 distinct CDR3 sequences, over 15% occurring once. The chain has TRBV6-5 and TRBJ2-7; the match to TRBD2 covers 13 bases. The specimen comprised PBMCs, mostly from graft donor cells, sampled 360 days after TCRalphabeta/CD19-depleted stem cell transplant. The receptor was isolated from a male patient aged 2-10 years who had a stem cell transplant for acute lymphoblastic leukemia, so the T cells may come from the graft donor. The CDR3: CASTLLAGGGEQYF. The DNA of the CDR3 is TGTGCCAGCACCTTACTAGCGGGAGGGGGAGAGCAGTACTTC.